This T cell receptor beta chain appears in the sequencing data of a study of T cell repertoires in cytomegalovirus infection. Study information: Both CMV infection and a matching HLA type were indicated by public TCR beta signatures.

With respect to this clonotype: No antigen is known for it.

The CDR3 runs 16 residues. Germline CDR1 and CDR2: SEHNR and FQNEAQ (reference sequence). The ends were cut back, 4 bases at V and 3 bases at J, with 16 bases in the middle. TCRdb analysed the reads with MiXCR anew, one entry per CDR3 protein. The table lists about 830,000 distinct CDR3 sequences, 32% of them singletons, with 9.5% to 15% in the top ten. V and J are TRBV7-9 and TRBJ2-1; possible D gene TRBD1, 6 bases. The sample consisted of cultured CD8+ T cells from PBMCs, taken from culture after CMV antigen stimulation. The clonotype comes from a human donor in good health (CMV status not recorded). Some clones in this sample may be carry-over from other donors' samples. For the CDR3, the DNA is TGTGCCAGCAGCTCGCCCACAGGGCTGGTCTACAATGAGCAGTTCTTC. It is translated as CASSSPTGLVYNEQFF.